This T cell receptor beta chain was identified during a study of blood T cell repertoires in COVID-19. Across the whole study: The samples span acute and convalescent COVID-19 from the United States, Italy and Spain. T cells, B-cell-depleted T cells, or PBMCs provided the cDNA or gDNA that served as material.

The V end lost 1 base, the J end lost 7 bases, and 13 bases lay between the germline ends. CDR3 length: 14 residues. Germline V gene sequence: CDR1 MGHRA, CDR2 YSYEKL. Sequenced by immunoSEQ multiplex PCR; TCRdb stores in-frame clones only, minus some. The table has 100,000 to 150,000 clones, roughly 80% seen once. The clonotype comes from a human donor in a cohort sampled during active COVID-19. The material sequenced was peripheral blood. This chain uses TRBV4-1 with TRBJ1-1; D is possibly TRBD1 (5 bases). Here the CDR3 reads CASSQAGGGREAFF. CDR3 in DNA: TGCGCCAGCAGCCAAGCTGGGGGAGGGCGTGAAGCTTTCTTT.